Shown below are 27 T cell receptor beta chains from a single sample sequenced in a study of blood T cell repertoires in COVID-19. Generated by immunoSEQ multiplex PCR, the TCRdb table keeps only in-frame clones and is missing some. The sample has a few hundred thousand clones; around 89% are singletons. Sequencing input: PBMCs or T cells enriched from blood (not recorded which). These receptor sequences come from a man aged 18 to 30 who had recovered from COVID-19.

CDR3 DNA sequence: TGTGCCAGCAGTTACCTGGGACTAGCGGGAGCAGAGACCCAGTACTTC. This encodes CASSYLGLAGAETQYF. This chain joins TRBV6-5 and TRBJ2-5, with 14 bases fitting TRBD2. Unmatched junction bases numbered 3, after V lost 2 bases and J lost 4 bases. CDR3 length equals 16 residues. Germline-derived CDR1 and CDR2 are MNHEY and SVGAGI.

The chain couples TRBV5-1 to TRBJ2-1; 8 positions match TRBD1. CDR3 size: 15 residues. Trimming cost V 0 bases and J 8 bases; bases outside gene matches: 7. Germline values: CDR1 SGHRS, CDR2 YFSETQ. CDR3 sequence: CASSLGLQGADEQFF. The CDR3 DNA reads TGCGCCAGCAGCTTGGGTCTGCAGGGGGCCGATGAGCAGTTCTTC.

The chain joins TRBV28 to TRBJ2-5, with 7 bases fitting TRBD2. Germline CDR1 and CDR2: MDHEN and SYDVKM. With V trimmed by 8 bases and J by 2 bases, 17 bases remained unmatched. CDR3 size: 17 residues. The CDR3 bases are TGTGCCAGCCGGTATCGGGTTAGGGGAGCGGGACAAGAGACCCAGTACTTC. It translates to CASRYRVRGAGQETQYF.

This chain joins TRBV5-1 and TRBJ2-3, with TRBD2 as a possible D gene (6 bases). The CDR3 spans 17 residues. The V and J ends lost 4 bases and 2 bases respectively, with 20 bases between them. Germline CDR1 reads SGHRS; CDR2 reads YFSETQ. CDR3 region: CASSLARWEDLTDTQYF. The CDR3 DNA reads TGCGCCAGCAGCCTCGCTCGGTGGGAGGATCTCACAGATACGCAGTATTTT.

The CDR3 DNA reads as TGCGCCAGCAGCCTTAGCTTAACTAACTATGGCTACACCTTC. It encodes CASSLSLTNYGYTF. This chain uses TRBV5-1 with TRBJ1-2; unclear D gene. CDR3 length: 14 amino acids. CDR1 is SGHRS and CDR2 is YFSETQ in the germline V gene. V lost 4 bases to trimming and J lost 0 bases, with 10 bases between them.

The chain employs TRBV5-1 and TRBJ2-1, with 15 bases fitting TRBD2. The CDR3 contains 16 residues. Trimming at V came to 4 bases and at J to 7 bases, leaving 6 bases not matched to a gene. Germline values: CDR1 SGHRS, CDR2 YFSETQ. The CDR3 DNA reads TGCGCCAGCAGCGACGGACTAGCGGGAGGGCGAAATGAGCAGTTCTTC. Protein: CASSDGLAGGRNEQFF.

This clone was seen more than once but under ten times. V gene TRBV6-2 or TRBV6-3 combines with J gene TRBJ2-6; D is ambiguous. This CDR3 region has 19 residues. V was cut by 0 bases and J by 0 bases, with 15 bases left in between. Germline V gene lookup returns CDR1 MNHEY and CDR2 SVGEGT. The CDR3 loop is CASSYSKEKRSSGANVLTF. Here the CDR3 DNA reads TGTGCCAGCAGTTACTCGAAGGAGAAAAGAAGCTCTGGGGCCAACGTCCTGACTTTC.

The chain combines TRBV11-2 with TRBJ2-1, with 12 bases fitting TRBD2. Trimming took 5 bases from V and 3 from J; bases not matched to a gene: 5. Germline CDR1 is SGHAT and CDR2 is FQNNGV. This CDR3 comprises 16 residues. CDR3 sequence reads: CASSSGTSGFYNEQFF. Written as DNA, the CDR3 is TGTGCCAGCAGCAGCGGGACTAGCGGGTTCTACAATGAGCAGTTCTTC.

The genes are TRBV12-5 and TRBJ2-1; the match to TRBD2 covers 7 bases. The V and J ends lost 11 bases and 7 bases, in that order; junction bases with no gene match: 2. This CDR3 is built from 10 residues. Germline V gene sequence: CDR1 LGHNT, CDR2 FRNRAP. The CDR3 sequence is CAGTMNEQFF. The CDR3 DNA sequence: TGTGCTGGGACTATGAATGAGCAGTTCTTC.

This clone occurred a few times. The chain carries TRBV5-4 and TRBJ2-5; 12 bases line up with TRBD2. Per the germline V gene, CDR1 is SGHNT and CDR2 is YYREEE (reference sequence). V was clipped by 0 bases and J by 5 bases; unmatched bases: 2. CDR3 size: 15 residues. DNA for the CDR3: TGTGCCAGCAGCTTGGCCGGACTAGCGGGGGAGACCCAGTACTTC. It specifies CASSLAGLAGETQYF.

This chain connects TRBV7-9 to TRBJ1-4, with D unclear. With 2 bases removed from V and 17 bases from J, the gap between germline ends came to 18 bases. Germline lookup yields CDR1 SEHNR and CDR2 FQNEAQ (reference sequence). This CDR3 comprises 13 residues. The CDR3 here is CASSLKSGGPLFF. As DNA, the CDR3 is TGTGCCAGCAGCTTAAAAAGTGGCGGCCCACTTTTTTTT.

The chain combines TRBV9 with TRBJ1-3, with a weak D call TRBD1 (5 bases). Germline CDR1 reads SGDLS; CDR2 reads YYNGEE. Trimming took 7 bases from V and 4 from J, leaving 18 bases between them. The CDR3 has 15 residues. CDR3 loop: CASAAGGGYGNTIYF. Here the CDR3 DNA reads TGTGCCAGCGCGGCGGGGGGAGGGTACGGAAACACCATATATTTT.

The rearrangement links TRBV18 to TRBJ2-7; 10 bases are shared with TRBD1. The CDR3 runs 14 residues. V lost 3 bases to trimming and J lost 7 bases; unmatched junction nucleotides: 6. The V gene's germline CDR1 is KGHSH and CDR2 LQKENI. CDR3 residues: CASSPLGQGGEQYF. The CDR3 nucleotides read TGTGCCAGCTCACCCCTAGGACAGGGGGGGGAGCAGTACTTC.

The DNA of the CDR3 is TGTGCCAGCAGTTGGGACAGCATGAACACTGAAGCTTTCTTT. It yields the protein CASSWDSMNTEAFF. The V and J genes are TRBV2 and TRBJ1-1; 7 positions agree with TRBD1. Trimming took 5 bases from V and 0 from J; bases not matched to a gene: 3. The CDR3 totals 14 residues. Germline V gives CDR1 SNHLY, CDR2 FYNNEI.

J is TRBJ2-3 and V is TRBV6-5; 7 bases match TRBD2. The CDR3 loop spans 16 amino acids. CDR1 is MNHEY and CDR2 is SVGAGI in the germline V gene. The junction had 5 bases not matched to a gene; V was cut back by 0 bases and J by 2 bases. The CDR3 DNA sequence: TGTGCCAGCAGTTACTCCCCGGGGAGGGCCACAGATACGCAGTATTTT. Translation: CASSYSPGRATDTQYF.

The gene calls are TRBV4-1 and TRBJ2-7, with 8 bases matching TRBD1. CDR3 size: 16 residues. Germline V gene sequence: CDR1 MGHRA, CDR2 YSYEKL. With 0 bases clipped from V and 3 bases from J, the junction kept 7 bases outside the gene matches. DNA for the CDR3: TGCGCCAGCAGCCAAGATTCCGACAGGGGTCTCTACGAGCAGTACTTC. It encodes CASSQDSDRGLYEQYF.

This clone appeared a few times. This chain uses TRBV7-9 with TRBJ1-2; 7 bases map to TRBD1. The CDR3 runs to 14 residues. The junction had 14 bases not matched to a gene; V was cut back by 3 bases and J by 13 bases. Germline CDR1 and CDR2: SEHNR and FQNEAQ (reference sequence). The CDR3 nucleotides read TGTGCCAGCAGCTTCCCGGGACAGACCTATGTAGGCACCTTC. This translates into CASSFPGQTYVGTF.

CDR3 sequence reads: CASSTGQSTEKLFF. For the CDR3, the DNA is TGCGCCAGCAGCACCGGACAGTCTACTGAAAAACTGTTTTTT. V is TRBV5-1 and J is TRBJ1-4; D is possibly TRBD1 (6 bases). CDR1 SGHRS and CDR2 YFSETQ come from the germline V gene. The CDR3 covers 14 residues. V gave up 4 bases and J gave up 7 bases, with 14 bases separating them. Supplemented by reference TRBV5-1 and TRBJ1-4, the full variable domain reads KAGVTQTPRYLIKTRGQQVTLSCSPISGHRSVSWYQQTPGQGLQFLFEYFSETQRNKGNFPGRFSGRQFSNSRSEMNVSTLELGDSALYLCASSTGQSTEKLFFGSGTQLSVL.

J is TRBJ1-2 and V is TRBV10-3, with no clear D. CDR1 and CDR2 (germline): ENHRY, SYGVKD. This CDR3 contains 14 residues. The V end lost 7 bases, the J end lost 3 bases, and 15 bases lay between the germline ends. In DNA form, the CDR3 reads TGTGCCATCACCCCCAGCCCCCGGGACTATGGCTACACCTTC. It specifies CAITPSPRDYGYTF.

CDR3 protein: CASSTQSSPLHF. As DNA, the CDR3 is TGTGCCAGCTCCACTCAAAGTTCACCCCTCCACTTT. The chain carries TRBV18 and TRBJ1-6; D remains unclear. Trimming took off 6 bases at V and 9 bases at J, with 9 bases between the two ends. CDR3 length: 12 residues. Germline V gene sequence: CDR1 KGHSH, CDR2 LQKENI.

The chain uses TRBV23-1 and TRBJ1-5, with D tentatively TRBD1 (6 bases). TRBV23-1 is labeled an ORF, and its function is uncertain. The CDR3 extends over 19 amino acids. Trimming took off 3 bases at V and 0 bases at J, with 21 bases between the two ends. The CDR3 nucleotides are TGCGCCAGCAGTCACGCCCCCGCGAACAGGGATTATAGCAATCAGCCCCAGCATTTT. This translates into CASSHAPANRDYSNQPQHF.

The chain has TRBV28 and TRBJ1-6; D not resolved. V was clipped by 6 bases and J by 9 bases, with 12 bases between them. The CDR3 length is 13 residues. Germline V gene sequence: CDR1 MDHEN, CDR2 SYDVKM. The chain's CDR3 is CASRPRFSSPLHF. The CDR3 nucleotides are TGTGCCAGCAGACCACGATTTAGTTCACCCCTCCACTTT.

The chain employs TRBV5-4 and TRBJ2-3, with D perhaps TRBD2 (5 bases). This CDR3 spans 15 amino acids. The V gene lost 2 bases and the J gene lost 3 bases, with 13 bases spanning the gap. Looked up from germline, CDR1 is SGHNT and CDR2 is YYREEE (reference sequence). The CDR3: CASSFGGSGTDTQYF. CDR3 DNA: TGTGCCAGCAGCTTTGGTGGGAGTGGAACAGATACGCAGTATTTT.

The table lists this clone with a count of one. This sample also contains other DNA sequences that code for the same CDR3. The chain recombines TRBV18 with TRBJ2-7; TRBD1 matches at 9 bases. This CDR3 is built from 15 residues. CDR1 and CDR2 (germline): KGHSH, LQKENI. The trim removed 0 bases at V and 4 bases at J, leaving 4 bases unmatched. As DNA, the CDR3 is TGTGCCAGCTCACCACCGGGACAGGGAACTTACGAGCAGTACTTC. It yields the protein CASSPPGQGTYEQYF.

CDR3 region: CASSFQLAGGGEQFF. CDR3 DNA sequence: TGTGCCAGCAGTTTTCAACTAGCGGGGGGAGGGGAGCAGTTCTTC. This chain joins TRBV27 and TRBJ2-1, with TRBD2 matching 12 bases. Germline CDR1 is MNHEY and CDR2 is SMNVEV (reference sequence). V trimming: 3 bases; J trimming: 10 bases; junction bases outside the gene matches: 7. The CDR3 has 15 amino acids.

The J gene is TRBJ2-5, the V gene TRBV9, with a weak D call TRBD2 (6 bases). This CDR3 region has 14 residues. Trimming pared 4 bases from V and 3 bases from J, leaving 13 bases between. The germline CDR1 and CDR2 sequences are SGDLS and YYNGEE. As DNA, the CDR3 is TGTGCCAGCAGCCCTAGACTAGGAGAAGAGACCCAGTACTTC. Translated, it gives CASSPRLGEETQYF.

The V and J genes are TRBV5-1 and TRBJ1-4; TRBD1 aligns across 7 bases. Losses at the gene ends were 1 base for V and 3 bases for J; bases not matched to a gene: 3. Germline CDR1 and CDR2: SGHRS and YFSETQ. This CDR3 is built from 15 residues. The CDR3 DNA follows: TGCGCCAGCAGCTTGACAGGGGAGGCTAATGAAAAACTGTTTTTT. Residues: CASSLTGEANEKLFF. Using reference TRBV5-1 and TRBJ1-4 for the parts outside the CDR3, the full variable domain is KAGVTQTPRYLIKTRGQQVTLSCSPISGHRSVSWYQQTPGQGLQFLFEYFSETQRNKGNFPGRFSGRQFSNSRSEMNVSTLELGDSALYLCASSLTGEANEKLFFGSGTQLSVL.